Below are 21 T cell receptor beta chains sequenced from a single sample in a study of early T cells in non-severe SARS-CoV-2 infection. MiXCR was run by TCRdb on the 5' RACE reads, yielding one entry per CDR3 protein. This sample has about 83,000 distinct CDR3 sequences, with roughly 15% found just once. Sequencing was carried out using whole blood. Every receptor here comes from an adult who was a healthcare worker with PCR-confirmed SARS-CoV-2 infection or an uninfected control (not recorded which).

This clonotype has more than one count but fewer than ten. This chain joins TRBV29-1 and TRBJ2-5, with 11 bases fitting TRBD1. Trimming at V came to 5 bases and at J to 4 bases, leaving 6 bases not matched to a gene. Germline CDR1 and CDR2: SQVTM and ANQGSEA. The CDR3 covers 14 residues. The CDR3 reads CSVMGQGVLETQYF. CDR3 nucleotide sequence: TGCAGCGTTATGGGACAGGGGGTTTTAGAGACCCAGTACTTC.

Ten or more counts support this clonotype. The CDR3 here is CSVVDSGRAYEQYF. CDR3 nucleotide sequence: TGCAGCGTTGTGGATTCGGGCAGAGCCTACGAGCAGTACTTC. V usage is TRBV29-1 and J usage is TRBJ2-7; D not certain. Per the germline V gene, CDR1 is SQVTM and CDR2 is ANQGSEA. This CDR3 is 14 amino acids long. Trimming took 4 bases from V and 2 from J, leaving 15 bases between them.

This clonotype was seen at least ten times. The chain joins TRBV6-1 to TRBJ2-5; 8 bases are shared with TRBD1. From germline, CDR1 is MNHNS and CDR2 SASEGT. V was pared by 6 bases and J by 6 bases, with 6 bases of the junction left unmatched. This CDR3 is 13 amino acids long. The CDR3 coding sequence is TGTGCCAGCAGGCAGGGGGCCTGGAAGACCCAGTACTTC. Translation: CASRQGAWKTQYF.

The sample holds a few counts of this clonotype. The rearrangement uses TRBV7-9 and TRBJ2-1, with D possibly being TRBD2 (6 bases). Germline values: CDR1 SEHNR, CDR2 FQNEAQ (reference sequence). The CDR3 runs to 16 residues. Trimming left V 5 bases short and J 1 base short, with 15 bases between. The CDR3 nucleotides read TGTGCCAGCAGCCCGCCGGGGGTCCGGTCCTACAATGAGCAGTTCTTC. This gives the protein CASSPPGVRSYNEQFF.

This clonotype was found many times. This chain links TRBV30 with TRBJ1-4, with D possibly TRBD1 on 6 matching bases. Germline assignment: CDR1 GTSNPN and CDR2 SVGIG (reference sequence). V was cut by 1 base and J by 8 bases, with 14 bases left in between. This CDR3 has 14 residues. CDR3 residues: CAWSGQAKGEKLFF. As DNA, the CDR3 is TGTGCCTGGAGTGGACAGGCTAAAGGCGAAAAACTGTTTTTT.

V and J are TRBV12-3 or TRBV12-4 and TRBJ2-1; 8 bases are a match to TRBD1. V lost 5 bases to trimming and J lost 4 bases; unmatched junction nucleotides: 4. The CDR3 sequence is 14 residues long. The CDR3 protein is CASSKDRAYNEQFF. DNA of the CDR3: TGTGCCAGCAGTAAGGACAGGGCTTACAATGAGCAGTTCTTC.

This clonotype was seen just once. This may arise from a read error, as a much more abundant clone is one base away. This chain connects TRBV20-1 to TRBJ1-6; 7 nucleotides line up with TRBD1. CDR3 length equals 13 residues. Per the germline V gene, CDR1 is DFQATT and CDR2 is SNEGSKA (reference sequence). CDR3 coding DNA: TGCAGTGCTAGAGACAGGGGGGAATCACCCCCCCACTTT. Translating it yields CSARDRGESPPHF.

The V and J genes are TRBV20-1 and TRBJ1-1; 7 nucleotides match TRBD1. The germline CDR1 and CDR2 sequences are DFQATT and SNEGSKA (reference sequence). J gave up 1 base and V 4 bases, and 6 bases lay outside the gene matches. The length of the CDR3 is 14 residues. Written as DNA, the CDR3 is TGCAGTGCTAATTCGGGACAGAAGAACACTGAAGCTTTCTTT. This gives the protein CSANSGQKNTEAFF.

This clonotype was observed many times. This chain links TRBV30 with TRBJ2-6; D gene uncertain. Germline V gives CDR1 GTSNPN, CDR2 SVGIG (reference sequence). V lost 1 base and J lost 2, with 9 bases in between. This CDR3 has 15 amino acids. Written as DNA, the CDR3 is TGTGCCTGGAGTGCCTTTCCCGCTGGGGCCAACGTCCTGACTTTC. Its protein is CAWSAFPAGANVLTF.

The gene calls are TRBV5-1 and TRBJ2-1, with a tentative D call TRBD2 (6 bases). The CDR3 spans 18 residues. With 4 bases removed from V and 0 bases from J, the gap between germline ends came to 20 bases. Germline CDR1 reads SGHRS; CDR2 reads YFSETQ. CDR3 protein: CASSPKRISGSSYNEQFF. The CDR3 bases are TGCGCCAGCAGCCCAAAACGTATTAGCGGAAGCTCCTACAATGAGCAGTTCTTC. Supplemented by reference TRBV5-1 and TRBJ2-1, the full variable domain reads KAGVTQTPRYLIKTRGQQVTLSCSPISGHRSVSWYQQTPGQGLQFLFEYFSETQRNKGNFPGRFSGRQFSNSRSEMNVSTLELGDSALYLCASSPKRISGSSYNEQFFGPGTRLTVL.

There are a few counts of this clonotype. CDR3: CASSSYLDRQETQYF. The CDR3 bases are TGCGCCAGCAGCTCCTACCTCGACAGGCAAGAGACCCAGTACTTC. The chain couples TRBV5-1 to TRBJ2-5, with D perhaps TRBD1 (6 bases). The CDR3 contains 15 residues. The V end lost 3 bases, the J end lost 2 bases, and 14 bases lay between the germline ends. The germline CDR1 and CDR2 sequences are SGHRS and YFSETQ.

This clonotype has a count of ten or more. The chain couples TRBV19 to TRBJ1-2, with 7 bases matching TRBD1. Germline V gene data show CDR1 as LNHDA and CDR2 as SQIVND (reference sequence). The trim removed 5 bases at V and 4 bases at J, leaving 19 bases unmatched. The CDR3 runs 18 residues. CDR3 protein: CASSPSPGTAFLPYGYTF. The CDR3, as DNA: TGTGCCAGTAGTCCAAGCCCCGGGACAGCATTCCTCCCCTATGGCTACACCTTC.

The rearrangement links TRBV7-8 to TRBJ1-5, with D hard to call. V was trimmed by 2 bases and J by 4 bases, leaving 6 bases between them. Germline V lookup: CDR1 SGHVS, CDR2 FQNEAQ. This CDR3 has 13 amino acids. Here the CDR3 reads CASSLSPNQPQHF. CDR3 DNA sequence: TGTGCCAGCAGCTTATCCCCGAATCAGCCCCAGCATTTT.

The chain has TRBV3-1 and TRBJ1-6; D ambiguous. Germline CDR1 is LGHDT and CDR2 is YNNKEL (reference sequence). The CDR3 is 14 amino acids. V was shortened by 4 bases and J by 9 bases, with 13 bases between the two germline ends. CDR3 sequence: CASSPCLSGSPLHF. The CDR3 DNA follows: TGTGCCAGCAGCCCATGCCTTTCAGGTTCACCCCTCCACTTT.

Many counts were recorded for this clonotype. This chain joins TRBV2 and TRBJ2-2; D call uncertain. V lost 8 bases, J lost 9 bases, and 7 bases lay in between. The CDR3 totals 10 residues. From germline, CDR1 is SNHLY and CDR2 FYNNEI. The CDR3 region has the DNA TGTGCCAGCGCTGGAAGGGAGCTGTTTTTT. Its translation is CASAGRELFF.

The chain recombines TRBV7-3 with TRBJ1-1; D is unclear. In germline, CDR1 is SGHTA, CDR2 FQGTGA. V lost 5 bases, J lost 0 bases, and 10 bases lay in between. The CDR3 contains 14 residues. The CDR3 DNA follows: TGTGCCAGCAGCCCAGACCCTGTGAACACTGAAGCTTTCTTT. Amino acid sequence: CASSPDPVNTEAFF.

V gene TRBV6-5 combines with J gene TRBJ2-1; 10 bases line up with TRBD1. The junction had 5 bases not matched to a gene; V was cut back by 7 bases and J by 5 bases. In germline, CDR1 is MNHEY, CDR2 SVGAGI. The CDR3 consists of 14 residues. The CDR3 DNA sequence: TGTGCCAGCACCAGGGACAGGGGCCACAATGAGCAGTTCTTC. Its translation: CASTRDRGHNEQFF.

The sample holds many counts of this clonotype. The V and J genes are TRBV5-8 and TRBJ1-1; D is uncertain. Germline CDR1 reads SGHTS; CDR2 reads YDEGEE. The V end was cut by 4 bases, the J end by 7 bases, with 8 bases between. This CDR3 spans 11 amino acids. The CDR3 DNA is TGTGCCAGCAGCCGAGTCAGTGAAGCTTTCTTT. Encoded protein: CASSRVSEAFF. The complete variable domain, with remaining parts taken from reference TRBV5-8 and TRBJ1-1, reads EAGVTQSPTHLIKTRGQQATLRCSPISGHTSVYWYQQALGLGLQFLLWYDEGEERNRGNFPPRFSGRQFPNYSSELNVNALELEDSALYLCASSRVSEAFFGQGTRLTVV.

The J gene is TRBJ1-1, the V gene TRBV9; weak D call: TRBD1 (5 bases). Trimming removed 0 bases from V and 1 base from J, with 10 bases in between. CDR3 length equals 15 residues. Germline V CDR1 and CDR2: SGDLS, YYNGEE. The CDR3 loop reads CASSVDGGSNTEAFF. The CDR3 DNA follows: TGTGCCAGCAGCGTAGATGGGGGATCGAACACTGAAGCTTTCTTT. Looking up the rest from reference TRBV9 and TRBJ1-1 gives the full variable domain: DSGVTQTPKHLITATGQRVTLRCSPRSGDLSVYWYQQSLDQGLQFLIQYYNGEERAKGNILERFSAQQFPDLHSELNLSSLELGDSALYFCASSVDGGSNTEAFFGQGTRLTVV.

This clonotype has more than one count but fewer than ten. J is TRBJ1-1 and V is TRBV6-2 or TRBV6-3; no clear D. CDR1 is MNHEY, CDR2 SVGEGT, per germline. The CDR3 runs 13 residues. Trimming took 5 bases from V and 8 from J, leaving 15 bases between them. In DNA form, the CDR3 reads TGTGCCAGCAGTCCCGGTGAGGCAGCAGAAGCTTTCTTT. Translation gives CASSPGEAAEAFF.

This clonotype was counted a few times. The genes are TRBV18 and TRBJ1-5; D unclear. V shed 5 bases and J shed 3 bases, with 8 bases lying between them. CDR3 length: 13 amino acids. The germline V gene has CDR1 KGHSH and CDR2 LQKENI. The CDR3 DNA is TGTGCCAGCTCAAGTTCGAACAATCAGCCCCAGCATTTT. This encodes CASSSSNNQPQHF.